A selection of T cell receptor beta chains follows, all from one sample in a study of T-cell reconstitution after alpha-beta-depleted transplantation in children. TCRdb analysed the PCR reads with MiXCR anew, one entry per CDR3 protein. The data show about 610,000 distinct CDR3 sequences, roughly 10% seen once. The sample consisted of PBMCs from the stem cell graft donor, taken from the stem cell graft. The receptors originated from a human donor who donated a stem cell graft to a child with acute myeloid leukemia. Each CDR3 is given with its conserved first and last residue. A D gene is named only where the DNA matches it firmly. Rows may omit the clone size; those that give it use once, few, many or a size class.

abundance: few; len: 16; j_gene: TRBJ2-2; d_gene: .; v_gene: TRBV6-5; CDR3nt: TGTGCCAGCAGTTCCCTAGGTGGGAGAGGCGCCGGGGAGCTGTTTTTT; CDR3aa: CASSSLGGRGAGELFF
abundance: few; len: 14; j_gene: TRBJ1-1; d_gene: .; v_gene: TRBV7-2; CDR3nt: TGTGCCAGCAGCTTTGCCAGCATGAACACTGAAGCTTTCTTT; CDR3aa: CASSFASMNTEAFF
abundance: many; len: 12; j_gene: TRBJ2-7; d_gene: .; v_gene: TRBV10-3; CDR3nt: TGTGCCATCAGTGTAAATATTTACGAGCAGTACTTC; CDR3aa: CAISVNIYEQYF
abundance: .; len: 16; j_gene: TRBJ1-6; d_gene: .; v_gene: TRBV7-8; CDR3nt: TGTGCCAGCAGCTTCTTCGCGGGGGGGACACCACCTCCCCTCCACTTT; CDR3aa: CASSFFAGGTPPPLHF
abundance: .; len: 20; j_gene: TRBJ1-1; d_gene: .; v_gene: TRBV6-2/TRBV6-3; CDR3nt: TGTGCCAGCAGTTACGACCCGAGAGGGGCCCAAGTGGAGGGGATCACTGAAGCTTTCTTT; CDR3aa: CASSYDPRGAQVEGITEAFF
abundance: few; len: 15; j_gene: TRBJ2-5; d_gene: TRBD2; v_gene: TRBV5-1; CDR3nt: TGCGCCAGCAGCTTGGCGGGAGGGCCGGATGAGACCCAGTACTTC; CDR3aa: CASSLAGGPDETQYF
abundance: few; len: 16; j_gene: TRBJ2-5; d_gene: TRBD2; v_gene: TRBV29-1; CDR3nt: TGCAGCGTTGAAAAGGCTAGCGGGAGGGCTGCTGAGACCCAGTACTTC; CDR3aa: CSVEKASGRAAETQYF
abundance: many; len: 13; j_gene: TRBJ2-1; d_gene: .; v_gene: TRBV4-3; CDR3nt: TGCGCCAGCAGCTATAAACAGGATACAGTCCCGTTCTTC; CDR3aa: CASSYKQDTVPFF
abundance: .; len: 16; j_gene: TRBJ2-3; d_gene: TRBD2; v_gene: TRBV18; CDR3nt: TGTGCCAGCTCACCACCTGGACTAGCGAACACAGATACGCAGTATTTT; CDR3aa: CASSPPGLANTDTQYF
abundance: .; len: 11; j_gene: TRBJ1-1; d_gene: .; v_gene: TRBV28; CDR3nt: TGTGCCAGCCTACAGAGTACTGAAGCTTTCTTT; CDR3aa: CASLQSTEAFF
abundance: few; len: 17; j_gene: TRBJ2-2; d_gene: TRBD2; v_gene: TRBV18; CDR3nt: TGTGCCAGCTCACCATCCACTAGCGGGAGTAACACCGGGGAGCTGTTTTTT; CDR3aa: CASSPSTSGSNTGELFF
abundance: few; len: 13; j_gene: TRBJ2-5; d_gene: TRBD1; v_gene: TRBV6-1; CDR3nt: TGTGCCAGCACCCGACAGGGGGGGGAGACCCAGTACTTC; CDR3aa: CASTRQGGETQYF
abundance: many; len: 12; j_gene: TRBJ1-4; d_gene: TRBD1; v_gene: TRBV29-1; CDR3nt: TGCAGCGTTGACCAGGGGGGTGAAAAACTGTTTTTT; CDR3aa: CSVDQGGEKLFF
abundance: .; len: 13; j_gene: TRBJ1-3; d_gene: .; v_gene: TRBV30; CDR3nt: TGTGCCTGGGCCGGAGACTCTGGAAACACCATATATTTT; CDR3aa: CAWAGDSGNTIYF
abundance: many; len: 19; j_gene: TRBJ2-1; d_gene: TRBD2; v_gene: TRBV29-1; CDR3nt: TGCAGCGCTACCGGGGGAGGACTAGCGGGAGCGGTTCGATACAATGAGCAGTTCTTC; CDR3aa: CSATGGGLAGAVRYNEQFF
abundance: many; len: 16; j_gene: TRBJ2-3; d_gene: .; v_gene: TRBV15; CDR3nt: TGTGCCACCAGCCCTGGTGATAGCGGACCCACAGATACGCAGTATTTT; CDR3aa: CATSPGDSGPTDTQYF
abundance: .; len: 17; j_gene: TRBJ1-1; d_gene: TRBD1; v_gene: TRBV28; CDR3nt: TGTGCCAGCAGTTTGGTTCAGGGGGCGGGCTCCGACCCTGGGGCTTTCTTT; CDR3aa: CASSLVQGAGSDPGAFF
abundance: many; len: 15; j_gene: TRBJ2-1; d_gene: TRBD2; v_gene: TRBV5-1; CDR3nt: TGCGCCAGCAGCTTGGCCCCTAGCGGAAACAATGAGCAGTTCTTC; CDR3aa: CASSLAPSGNNEQFF
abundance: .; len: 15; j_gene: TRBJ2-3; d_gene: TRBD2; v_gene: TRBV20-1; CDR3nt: TGCAGTGCTAGAGTTAGCGGGAGGTCGGCAGATACGCAGTATTTT; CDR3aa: CSARVSGRSADTQYF
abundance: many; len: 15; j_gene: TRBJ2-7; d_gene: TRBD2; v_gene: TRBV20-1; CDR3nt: TGCAGTGCTAGAGGGGAGGCTAGCGGGATAAACGAGCAGTACTTC; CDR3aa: CSARGEASGINEQYF
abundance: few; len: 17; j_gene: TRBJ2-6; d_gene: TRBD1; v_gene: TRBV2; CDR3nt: TGTGCCAGCAGGACCGTAGGACAGGGATCTGGGGCCAACGTCCTGACTTTC; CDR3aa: CASRTVGQGSGANVLTF
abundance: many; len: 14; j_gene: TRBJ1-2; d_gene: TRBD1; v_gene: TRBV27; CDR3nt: TGTGCCAGCAGTTCCGGACAGGGCCTAGTCGGCTACACCTTC; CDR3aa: CASSSGQGLVGYTF